These 25 T cell receptor beta chains came from one sample sequenced in a study of graft-versus-host responses after intestinal transplantation. Sequencing was performed with immunoSEQ multiplex PCR; in TCRdb, only in-frame clones are kept and a portion is missing. The table has about 96,000 clones, 80% to 95% seen once. Their cognate antigens are unknown. The sample here was unstimulated CD4+ T cells sorted from spleen or lymph node cells, taken before intestinal transplant. The receptors originated from a human donor who received an intestinal transplant.

The V call is TRBV14, the J call TRBJ2-1; D is ambiguous. The CDR3 length is 17 residues. The V gene lost 1 base and the J gene lost 3 bases, with 16 bases spanning the gap. Per germline, CDR1 SGHDN and CDR2 FVKESK. CDR3 loop: CASSQVGGRLYYNEQFF. CDR3 DNA: TGTGCCAGCAGCCAAGTTGGCGGCAGACTTTACTACAATGAGCAGTTCTTC.

The chain uses TRBV30 and TRBJ2-7; 11 bases are a match to TRBD2. The ends lost 2 bases at V and 0 bases at J; junction bases unmatched: 3. The germline V gene encodes CDR1 GTSNPN and CDR2 SVGIG (reference sequence). The CDR3 contains 15 residues. As DNA, the CDR3 is TGTGCCTGGAGTTGGACTAGCGGGCGCTCCTACGAGCAGTACTTC. It codes for CAWSWTSGRSYEQYF.

V usage is TRBV5-4 and J usage is TRBJ2-3, with D hard to call. This CDR3 spans 14 amino acids. Germline V gene sequence: CDR1 SGHNT, CDR2 YYREEE (reference sequence). V shed 4 bases and J shed 5 bases, with 14 bases lying between them. The chain's CDR3 is CASSRTEDLDTQYF. The CDR3 DNA follows: TGTGCCAGCAGCCGAACCGAGGATCTAGATACGCAGTATTTT.

As DNA, the CDR3 is TGTGCCAGCAGTGACCCCTCGGACGGGGATTCACCCCTCCACTTT. This sequence encodes CASSDPSDGDSPLHF. This chain connects TRBV6-1 to TRBJ1-6; D unresolved. CDR1 is MNHNS and CDR2 is SASEGT in the germline V gene. The CDR3 totals 15 residues. Trimming took 3 bases from V and 8 from J, leaving 14 bases between them.

This clone was recorded only once. V is TRBV9 and J is TRBJ1-1, with a tentative D call TRBD1 (5 bases). The ends were cut back, 4 bases at V and 4 bases at J, with 14 bases in the middle. From germline, CDR1 is SGDLS and CDR2 YYNGEE. This CDR3 comprises 14 residues. The CDR3 is CASSPLGRGTEAFF. The CDR3 nucleotides read TGTGCCAGCAGCCCCTTGGGTAGGGGCACTGAAGCTTTCTTT.

The J gene is TRBJ2-1, the V gene TRBV6-4; D possibly corresponds to TRBD2 (7 bases). Germline values: CDR1 MRHNA, CDR2 SNTAGT. Trimming took off 4 bases at V and 7 bases at J, with 20 bases between the two ends. The CDR3 contains 16 residues. Here the CDR3 reads CASSVSFSGTRNEQFF. Written as DNA, the CDR3 is TGTGCCAGCAGTGTCTCTTTCAGCGGGACAAGAAATGAGCAGTTCTTC.

The chain links TRBV5-1 to TRBJ1-1, with 7 bases aligning to TRBD1. This CDR3 region has 15 residues. Germline lookup yields CDR1 SGHRS and CDR2 YFSETQ. Trimming removed 4 bases from V and 1 base from J; junction bases left unmatched: 7. Here the CDR3 reads CASSLMGQSNTEAFF. The CDR3 DNA sequence: TGCGCCAGCAGCCTAATGGGACAGTCGAACACTGAAGCTTTCTTT.

The V call is TRBV6-6, the J call TRBJ1-1; 7 bases align to TRBD1. The CDR3 has 16 amino acids. The ends lost 8 bases at V and 3 bases at J; junction bases unmatched: 15. The germline CDR1 and CDR2 sequences are MNHNY and SVGAGI (reference sequence). The CDR3 loop is CASYRDRPFWDTEAFF. The CDR3 DNA reads as TGTGCCAGCTACCGGGACAGACCATTTTGGGACACTGAAGCTTTCTTT.

The V and J genes are TRBV6-5 and TRBJ2-2, with 9 bases fitting TRBD2. Trimming took 7 bases from V and 6 from J; bases not matched to a gene: 9. The CDR3 contains 15 residues. Germline values: CDR1 MNHEY, CDR2 SVGAGI. CDR3 sequence reads: CASTPGLAPAGELFF. The DNA of the CDR3 is TGTGCCAGCACCCCGGGACTAGCTCCGGCCGGGGAGCTGTTTTTT.

This clone turned up a few times. The chain has TRBV5-1 and TRBJ2-1, with D tentatively TRBD1 (6 bases). Between the trimmed V and J ends, which lost 1 base and 6 bases, there was a span of 11 bases. CDR3 length equals 14 residues. CDR1 is SGHRS, CDR2 YFSETQ, per germline. CDR3 sequence reads: CASSLQNRVNEQFF. The DNA for the CDR3 is TGCGCCAGCAGCTTGCAAAACAGGGTCAATGAGCAGTTCTTC.

The chain couples TRBV6-5 to TRBJ1-2, with TRBD1 as a possible D gene (6 bases). Trimming stripped 5 bases from V and 4 bases from J, with 17 bases between. The length of the CDR3 is 15 residues. Germline-derived CDR1 and CDR2 are MNHEY and SVGAGI. This CDR3 reads CASSRDTVLSYGYTF. The CDR3 DNA sequence: TGTGCCAGCAGTCGGGACACAGTGTTGTCCTATGGCTACACCTTC.

The chain has TRBV2 and TRBJ2-2, with 9 bases that match TRBD2. The CDR3 is 16 amino acids. J was trimmed by 7 bases and V by 6 bases; bases with no gene match: 12. Germline assignment: CDR1 SNHLY and CDR2 FYNNEI. CDR3 in DNA: TGTGCCAGCAGGGTAGCGGGAGTAGTGGGAAACGGGGAGCTGTTTTTT. Encoded protein: CASRVAGVVGNGELFF.

The chain has TRBV12-5 and TRBJ2-3; tentatively, D is TRBD2 (6 bases). The CDR3 totals 14 residues. V was shortened by 7 bases and J by 0 bases, with 11 bases between the two germline ends. Germline lookup yields CDR1 LGHNT and CDR2 FRNRAP. CDR3 bases: TGTGCTAGTGCGGCGGGGCGGAGCACAGATACGCAGTATTTT. It is translated as CASAAGRSTDTQYF.

The V and J genes are TRBV11-2 and TRBJ2-7; 10 bases are a match to TRBD2. V was clipped by 4 bases and J by 3 bases; unmatched bases: 3. The CDR3 covers 14 residues. Germline lookup yields CDR1 SGHAT and CDR2 FQNNGV. DNA for the CDR3: TGTGCCAGCAGCTGGGGACTAGCGCACTACGAGCAGTACTTC. Translation gives CASSWGLAHYEQYF.

This clone is a singleton in its sample. The rearrangement joins TRBV5-1 to TRBJ2-7; 7 nucleotides align to TRBD1. Germline CDR1 reads SGHRS; CDR2 reads YFSETQ. CDR3 length: 13 residues. V lost 5 bases to trimming and J lost 7 bases; unmatched junction nucleotides: 9. The CDR3 spells CASRLTGAWEQYF. The CDR3 region has the DNA TGCGCCAGCAGGCTCACAGGGGCATGGGAGCAGTACTTC.

V and J are TRBV6-6 and TRBJ1-1; a weak D match, TRBD1 (5 bases). Trimming shortened V by 5 bases and J by 3 bases, and 16 bases separated the two germline ends. CDR1 MNHNY and CDR2 SVGAGI come from the germline V gene (reference sequence). The CDR3 contains 15 residues. The CDR3 protein is CASSRRRQIDTEAFF. In DNA, the CDR3 is TGTGCCAGCAGTCGAAGAAGACAGATAGACACTGAAGCTTTCTTT.

The chain joins TRBV6-1 to TRBJ2-7, with 8 bases matching TRBD1. The germline gives CDR1 MNHNS, CDR2 SASEGT. V dropped 6 bases and J dropped 2; count of bases not matched to a gene: 6. This CDR3 has 14 amino acids. The CDR3 sequence is CASSTTGVPYEQYF. The CDR3 DNA is TGTGCCAGCAGCACGACAGGGGTCCCCTACGAGCAGTACTTC.

This chain connects TRBV21-1 to TRBJ1-2; the listed D gene, TRBD1, was not tested against the DNA. TRBV21-1 is listed as a pseudogene. The length of the CDR3 is 18 residues. CDR3 loop: CASSKAQDSPADFGGYTF. The CDR3 nucleotides read TGTGCCAGCAGCAAAGCCCAGGACAGTCCCGCCGACTTTGGTGGCTACACCTTC.

The rearrangement links TRBV19 to TRBJ2-7, with 12 bases lining up with TRBD1. CDR1 is LNHDA, CDR2 SQIVND, per germline (reference sequence). This CDR3 is 15 amino acids long. V was clipped by 3 bases and J by 5 bases; unmatched bases: 5. The CDR3 bases are TGTGCCAGTAGTATTAGGGACAGGGGGCCGGACGAGCAGTACTTC. As protein: CASSIRDRGPDEQYF.

The count of this clone is one. V and J are TRBV28 and TRBJ1-2; D is uncertain. Germline CDR1 and CDR2: MDHEN and SYDVKM. V was cut by 6 bases and J by 1 base, with 18 bases left in between. This CDR3 has 16 amino acids. This CDR3 reads CASSLVRKKYNYGYTF. In nucleotides, the CDR3 is TGTGCCAGCAGCCTAGTCCGGAAGAAATATAACTATGGCTACACCTTC.

The sample holds one count of this clone. The chain recombines TRBV6-1 with TRBJ1-5, with unresolved D. Trimming removed 8 bases from V and 1 base from J, with 15 bases in between. The CDR3 has 15 residues. Germline V gives CDR1 MNHNS, CDR2 SASEGT. The CDR3: CASSGLFLSNQPQHF. CDR3 coding DNA: TGTGCCAGCTCGGGTCTGTTTTTGAGCAATCAGCCCCAGCATTTT.

The chain recombines TRBV27 with TRBJ2-1; 8 nucleotides agree with TRBD2. This CDR3 spans 16 amino acids. Losses at the gene ends were 7 bases for V and 7 bases for J; bases not matched to a gene: 15. Germline V gene lookup returns CDR1 MNHEY and CDR2 SMNVEV (reference sequence). The CDR3 spells CASTRISGKGGNEQFF. CDR3 sequence (DNA): TGTGCCAGCACGAGAATTAGCGGGAAGGGAGGGAATGAGCAGTTCTTC.

In its sample, this clone was seen once. The chain joins TRBV6-5 to TRBJ2-7; maybe TRBD2 (5 bases). CDR3 length: 15 amino acids. Trimming took 1 base from V and 4 from J, leaving 14 bases between them. Germline V gene sequence: CDR1 MNHEY, CDR2 SVGAGI. CDR3 loop: CASSYLFSGKYEQYF. In nucleotides, the CDR3 is TGTGCCAGCAGTTACTTATTTTCCGGGAAATACGAGCAGTACTTC.

V and J are TRBV5-1 and TRBJ2-1; TRBD2 agrees at 7 bases. The J segment lost 4 bases and the V segment lost 3 bases, leaving 22 bases of the junction unmatched. Germline values: CDR1 SGHRS, CDR2 YFSETQ. The CDR3 has 20 residues. In nucleotides, the CDR3 is TGCGCCAGCAGCTACGGACTAGTGGGGTTACCCCAAGAAAAGTACAATGAGCAGTTCTTC. Its protein is CASSYGLVGLPQEKYNEQFF.

In this sample, this clone turned up once. The chain carries TRBV30 and TRBJ2-4, with 10 bases matching TRBD2. Per germline, CDR1 GTSNPN and CDR2 SVGIG (reference sequence). The CDR3 totals 15 residues. The trim removed 3 bases at V and 6 bases at J, leaving 8 bases unmatched. For the CDR3, the DNA is TGTGCCTGGAGCTACAGCGGGAGGGGGATAAACATTCAGTACTTC. It is translated as CAWSYSGRGINIQYF.